A selection of T cell receptor beta chains follows, all from one sample in a study of OX40 agonist ivuxolimab in advanced cancers. Profiled with immunoSEQ multiplex PCR; TCRdb holds only in-frame clones, not every one. This table holds about 88,000 clones, approximately 89% found once. The sample here was CD4+ or CD8+ T cells sorted from blood, taken in a trial of the OX40 agonist ivuxolimab. Receptors were obtained from an adult with an advanced solid tumor such as melanoma, head and neck, liver or kidney cancer. The CDR3 runs from the conserved cysteine through the conserved F or W. Fields, in order: clone size, D gene, V gene, J gene, CDR3 protein, CDR3 DNA. D genes are given only for firm matches. The listing skips clone size in some rows; elsewhere it reads once, few, many or a size class.

>.|.|TRBV23-1|TRBJ1-1
CASRILGGATNTEAFF
TGCGCCAGCAGGATACTGGGGGGGGCGACGAACACTGAAGCTTTCTTT
>few|TRBD1|TRBV19|TRBJ2-7
CASSKVRTGGYEQYF
TGTGCCAGTAGTAAAGTCAGGACAGGGGGCTACGAGCAGTACTTC
>few|TRBD1|TRBV10-3|TRBJ1-1
CAISAQGAERAFF
TGTGCCATCAGTGCACAGGGGGCGGAGAGGGCTTTCTTT
>.|.|TRBV4-1|TRBJ1-4
CASSQEGTRWGGNEKLFF
TGCGCCAGCAGCCAAGAAGGAACACGGTGGGGGGGAAATGAAAAACTGTTTTTT
>once|TRBD1|TRBV5-1|TRBJ1-3
CASSGEAGGGNTIYF
TGCGCCAGCAGTGGAGAGGCAGGGGGTGGAAACACCATATATTTT
>.|TRBD2|TRBV5-4|TRBJ2-5
CASSGLAGKIGETQYF
TGTGCCAGCAGCGGACTAGCGGGAAAGATTGGGGAGACCCAGTACTTC
>few|.|TRBV15|TRBJ1-2
CATSSEGYYGYTF
TGTGCCACCAGCAGCGAAGGTTATTATGGCTACACCTTC
>few|TRBD1|TRBV7-9|TRBJ1-1
CASSLVSGGMGTEAFF
TGTGCCAGCAGCTTAGTGTCAGGGGGCATGGGCACTGAAGCTTTCTTT
>.|TRBD1|TRBV19|TRBJ1-6
CASRDSPWSGSPLHF
TGTGCCAGTCGGGACAGCCCGTGGTCGGGTTCACCCCTCCACTTT
>.|TRBD2|TRBV5-1|TRBJ2-2
CASSLGPSGRDTGELFF
TGCGCCAGCAGCTTGGGCCCTAGCGGGAGAGACACCGGGGAGCTGTTTTTT
>.|.|TRBV6-1|TRBJ2-2
CASSDNTGELFF
TGTGCCAGCAGTGACAACACCGGGGAGCTGTTTTTT
>.|.|TRBV18|TRBJ2-1
CASSLQGPTGGSYNEQFF
TGTGCCAGCTCATTACAAGGCCCGACCGGAGGCTCCTACAATGAGCAGTTCTTC
>.|TRBD1|TRBV27|TRBJ1-4
CASSRLQGRSEKLFF
TGTGCCAGCAGTCGCTTACAGGGGCGGAGTGAAAAACTGTTTTTT
>.|.|TRBV9|TRBJ1-1
CASSVGYSAEAFF
TGTGCCAGCAGCGTCGGTTATAGCGCTGAAGCTTTCTTT
>.|.|TRBV4-2|TRBJ1-3
CASSQELTAASSGNTIYF
TGTGCCAGCAGCCAAGAATTGACGGCGGCCAGCTCTGGAAACACCATATATTTT
>.|TRBD1|TRBV14|TRBJ2-1
CASSQRETGGQFF
TGTGCCAGCAGCCAAAGAGAGACAGGGGGCCAGTTCTTC
>.|TRBD2|TRBV27|TRBJ2-1
CASRGLAGRNEQFF
TGTGCCAGTAGGGGACTAGCGGGAAGGAATGAGCAGTTCTTC
>.|.|TRBV29-1|TRBJ2-3
CSVDLPMSIAANRDTQYF
TGCAGCGTTGATCTCCCCATGAGTATAGCGGCTAATCGAGATACGCAGTATTTT
>.|TRBD2|TRBV4-2|TRBJ2-5
CASSQDRLAGETQYF
TGTGCCAGCAGCCAAGATAGGCTAGCGGGCGAGACCCAGTACTTC
>.|.|TRBV5-6|TRBJ2-3
CASRRGQPDTQYF
TGTGCCAGCAGGAGGGGTCAGCCAGATACGCAGTATTTT
>few|.|TRBV5-6|TRBJ2-5
CASSAFRETQYF
TGTGCCAGCAGCGCCTTCCGGGAGACCCAGTACTTC
>.|.|TRBV7-9|TRBJ1-1
CASSSQDKNTEAFF
TGTGCCAGCAGCTCCCAAGATAAGAACACTGAAGCTTTCTTT
>.|.|TRBV18|TRBJ1-2
CASSPPLAGPGYTF
TGTGCCAGCTCACCACCACTTGCGGGGCCCGGCTACACCTTC
>many|.|TRBV5-1|TRBJ1-1
CASSLSAGWNTEAFF
TGCGCCAGCAGCTTGAGCGCAGGTTGGAACACTGAAGCTTTCTTT
>.|.|TRBV7-2|TRBJ2-3
CASSLGAGVDTQYF
TGTGCCAGCAGCTTGGGGGCGGGAGTGGATACGCAGTATTTT
>.|.|TRBV6-5|TRBJ1-1
CASSYQDSKAFF
TGTGCCAGCAGTTACCAAGATTCTAAAGCTTTCTTT